The T cell receptor beta chain under discussion was sequenced for a study of tumour-infiltrating T cells in Burkitt lymphoma. Study overall: Repertoire clonality predicted overall and progression-free survival.

Clones were read by immunoSEQ multiplex PCR, and TCRdb kept only the in-frame ones, dropping some. This sample has roughly 7,100 clones, with about 18% found just once. The trim removed 1 base at V and 10 bases at J, leaving 2 bases unmatched. This CDR3 has 13 amino acids. Germline V gene sequence: CDR1 SGHVS, CDR2 FQNEAQ. The chain is built from TRBV7-8 and TRBJ1-4; 8 bases are a match to TRBD1. The sequenced material came from tumor tissue. The source is a human donor with diffuse large B-cell lymphoma. CDR3 loop: CASSLVTGGKLFF. The CDR3 DNA is TGTGCCAGCAGCTTAGTTACAGGGGGAAAACTGTTTTTT.